One sample yielded the 5 T cell receptor beta chains listed below, sequenced in a study of T cell repertoires in cytomegalovirus infection. TCRdb re-called the reads through MiXCR, storing one row per CDR3 protein. Seen here are under 850,000 distinct CDR3 sequences, less than 40% observed once, and the top ten hold 2.5% to 3%. The sequenced sample was PBMCs. The receptors originated from a human donor in good health (CMV status not recorded). Some clones in this sample may be carry-over from other donors' samples.

About this clonotype: Germline is not matched at one junction end, which may reflect a read error. The chain links TRBV27 to TRBJ2-7; a weak D match, TRBD1 (5 bases). The CDR3 consists of 17 residues. Germline CDR1 MNHEY, CDR2 SMNVEV (reference sequence). Here the CDR3 DNA reads TGTGCCAGCAGCCTTCGTGTTCCAGGGCTTGGGATTTACGAGCAGTCCTTC. Residues: CASSLRVPGLGIYEQSF.

The chain combines TRBV7-9 with TRBJ2-1, with 7 positions matching TRBD2. Germline V gene sequence: CDR1 SEHNR, CDR2 FQNEAQ (reference sequence). The V and J ends lost 5 bases and 0 bases, in that order; junction bases with no gene match: 7. The CDR3 has 16 residues. The DNA of the CDR3 is TGTGCCAGCAGCCGCGCAGCGGGGAGCTCCTACAATGAGCAGTTCTTC. Its protein product is CASSRAAGSSYNEQFF.

The chain links TRBV19 to TRBJ2-1; 9 positions match TRBD1. The CDR3 is made up of 15 amino acids. V dropped 3 bases and J dropped 9; count of bases not matched to a gene: 9. CDR1 and CDR2 (germline): LNHDA, SQIVND (reference sequence). CDR3 region: CASSIGTGIMGEQFF. The CDR3, as DNA: TGTGCCAGTAGTATCGGGACAGGGATAATGGGTGAGCAGTTCTTC.

The chain recombines TRBV28 with TRBJ2-1; 9 bases fit TRBD2. The CDR3 spans 13 residues. V was pared by 2 bases and J by 12 bases, with 5 bases of the junction left unmatched. Looked up from germline, CDR1 is MDHEN and CDR2 is SYDVKM. This CDR3 is CASSLPSGMPQFF. The CDR3 DNA sequence: TGTGCCAGCAGTTTACCTAGCGGGATGCCGCAGTTCTTC. The full variable domain, its missing parts supplied by reference TRBV28 and TRBJ2-1, is DVKVTQSSRYLVKRTGEKVFLECVQDMDHENMFWYRQDPGLGLRLIYFSYDVKMKEKGDIPEGYSVSREKKERFSLILESASTNQTSMYLCASSLPSGMPQFFGPGTRLTVL.

The chain couples TRBV6-5 to TRBJ2-5; D unresolved. Trimming left V 6 bases short and J 2 bases short, with 13 bases between. The CDR3 has 14 amino acids. Germline V lookup: CDR1 MNHEY, CDR2 SVGAGI. The CDR3 DNA is TGTGCCAGCAGCCTTGGGAAACAGCAAGAGACCCAGTACTTC. It translates to CASSLGKQQETQYF.